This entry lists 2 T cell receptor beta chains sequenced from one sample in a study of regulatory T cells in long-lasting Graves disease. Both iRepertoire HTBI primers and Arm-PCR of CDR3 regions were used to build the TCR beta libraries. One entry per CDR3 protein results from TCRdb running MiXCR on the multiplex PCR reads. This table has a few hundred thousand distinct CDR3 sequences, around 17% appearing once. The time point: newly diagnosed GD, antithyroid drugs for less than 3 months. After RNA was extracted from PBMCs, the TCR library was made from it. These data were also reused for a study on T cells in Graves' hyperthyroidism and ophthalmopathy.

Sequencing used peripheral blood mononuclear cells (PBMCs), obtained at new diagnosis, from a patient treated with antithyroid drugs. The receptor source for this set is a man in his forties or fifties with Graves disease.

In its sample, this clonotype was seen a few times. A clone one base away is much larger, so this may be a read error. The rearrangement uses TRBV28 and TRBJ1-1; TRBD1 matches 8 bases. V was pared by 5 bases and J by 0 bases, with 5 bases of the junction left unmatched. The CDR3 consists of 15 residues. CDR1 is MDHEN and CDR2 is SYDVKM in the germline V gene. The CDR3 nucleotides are TGTGCCAGCAGTGTCTACAGGGGGGTGAACACTGAAGCTTTCTTT. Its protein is CASSVYRGVNTEAFF.

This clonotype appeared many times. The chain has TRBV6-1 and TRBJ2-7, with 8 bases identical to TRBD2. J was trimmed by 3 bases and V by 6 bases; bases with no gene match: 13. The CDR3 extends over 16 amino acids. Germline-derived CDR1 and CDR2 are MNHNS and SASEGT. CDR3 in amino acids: CASSPTGWRGDYEQYF. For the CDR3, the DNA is TGTGCCAGCAGCCCGACGGGATGGCGGGGGGACTACGAGCAGTACTTC.